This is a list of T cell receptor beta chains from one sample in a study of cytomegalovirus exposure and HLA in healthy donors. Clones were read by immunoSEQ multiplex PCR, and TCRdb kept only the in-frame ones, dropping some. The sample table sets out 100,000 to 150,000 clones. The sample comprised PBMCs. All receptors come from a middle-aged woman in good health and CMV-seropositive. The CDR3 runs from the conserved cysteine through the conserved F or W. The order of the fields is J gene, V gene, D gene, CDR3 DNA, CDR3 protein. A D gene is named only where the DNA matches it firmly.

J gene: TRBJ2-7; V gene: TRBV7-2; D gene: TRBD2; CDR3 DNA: TGTGCCAGTCGGGGGGACTCCTACGAGCAGTACTTC; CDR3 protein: CASRGDSYEQYF
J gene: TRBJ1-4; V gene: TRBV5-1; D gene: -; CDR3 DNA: TGCGCCAGCAGCTTGGCCGGAGTAGAAAAACTGTTTTTT; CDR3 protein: CASSLAGVEKLFF
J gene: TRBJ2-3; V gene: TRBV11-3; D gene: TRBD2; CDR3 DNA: TGTGCCAGCAGCTTAGACAACGGGAGGGATACGCAGTATTTT; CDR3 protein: CASSLDNGRDTQYF
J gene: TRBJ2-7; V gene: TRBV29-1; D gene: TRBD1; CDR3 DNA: TGCAGCGTTCAGTGGGACAGCACCTACGAGCAGTACTTC; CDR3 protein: CSVQWDSTYEQYF
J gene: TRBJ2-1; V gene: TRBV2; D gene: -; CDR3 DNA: TGTGCCAGCAGCGTTGGCGGGATAACCACTGAGCAGTTCTTC; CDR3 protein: CASSVGGITTEQFF
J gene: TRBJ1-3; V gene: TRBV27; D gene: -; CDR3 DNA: TGTGCCAGCCGCGGGACTGCTGGAAACACCATATATTTT; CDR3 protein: CASRGTAGNTIYF
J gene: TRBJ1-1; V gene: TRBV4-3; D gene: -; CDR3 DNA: TGCGCCAGCAGCCAAGACCAGGTCACTGAAGCTTTCTTT; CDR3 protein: CASSQDQVTEAFF
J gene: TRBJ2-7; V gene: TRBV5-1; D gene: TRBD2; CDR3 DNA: TGCGCCAGCAGCTCGGGGGCTAGCGGGGAATACGAGCAGTACTTC; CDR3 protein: CASSSGASGEYEQYF
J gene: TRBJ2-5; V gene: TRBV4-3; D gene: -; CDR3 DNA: TGCGCCAGCAGCCAAGAGTTAGGGGAACAAGAGACCCAGTACTTC; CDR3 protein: CASSQELGEQETQYF
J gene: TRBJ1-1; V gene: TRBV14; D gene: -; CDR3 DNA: TGTGCCAGCAGCCAAGGGAGGGGCACTGAAGCTTTCTTT; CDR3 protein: CASSQGRGTEAFF
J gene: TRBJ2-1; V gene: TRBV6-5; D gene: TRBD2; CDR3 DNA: TGTGCCAGCAGTTCCGGACTAGCGGGAGCGTTTGAGCAGTTCTTC; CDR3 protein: CASSSGLAGAFEQFF
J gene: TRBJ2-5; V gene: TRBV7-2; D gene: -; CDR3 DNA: TGTGCCAGCAGCCCCACGGGCGGGCGGGAGACCCAGTACTTC; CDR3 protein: CASSPTGGRETQYF
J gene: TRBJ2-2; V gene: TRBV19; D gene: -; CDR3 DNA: TGTGCCAGTAGTATACAGGGTCCCGGGGAGCTGTTTTTT; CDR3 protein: CASSIQGPGELFF
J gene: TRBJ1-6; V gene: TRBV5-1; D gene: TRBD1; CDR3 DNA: TGCGCCAGCAGCTTACCGGGACAGGGCAATTCACCCCTCCACTTT; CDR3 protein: CASSLPGQGNSPLHF
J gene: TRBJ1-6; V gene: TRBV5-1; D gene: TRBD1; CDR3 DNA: TGCGCCAGCAGCTTGGGGGGACAGGGGTCAGCACGAAACCGAAATTCACCCCTCCACTTT; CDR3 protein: CASSLGGQGSARNRNSPLHF
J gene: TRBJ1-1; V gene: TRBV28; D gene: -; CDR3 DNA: TGTGCCAGCAGTCCGATGATTGACGGGGGCACTGAAGCTTTCTTT; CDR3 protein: CASSPMIDGGTEAFF
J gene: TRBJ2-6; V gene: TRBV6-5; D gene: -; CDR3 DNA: TGTGCCAGCAGCCCCGGGGGTTCTGGGGCCAACGTCCTGACTTTC; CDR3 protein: CASSPGGSGANVLTF
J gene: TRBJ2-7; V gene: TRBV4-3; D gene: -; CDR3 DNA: TGCGCCAGCAGCCAAGGACAGGAAAGATACGAGCAGTACTTC; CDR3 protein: CASSQGQERYEQYF
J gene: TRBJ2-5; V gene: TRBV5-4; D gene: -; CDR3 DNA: TGTGCCAGCACACCAGAACCCCAAGAGACCCAGTACTTC; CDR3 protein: CASTPEPQETQYF
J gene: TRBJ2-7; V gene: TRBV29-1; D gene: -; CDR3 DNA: TGCAGCGTTGAAGATGGACGGGAAGTTGACGAGCAGTACTTC; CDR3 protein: CSVEDGREVDEQYF
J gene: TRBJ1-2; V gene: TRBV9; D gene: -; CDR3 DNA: TGTGCCAGCAGCGTAGGTGTGGAGACCTATGGCTACACCTTC; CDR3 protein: CASSVGVETYGYTF
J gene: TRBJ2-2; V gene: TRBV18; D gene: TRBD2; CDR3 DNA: TGTGCCAGCTCACCTGCGGGAGGGCCGGGCACCGGGGAGCTGTTTTTT; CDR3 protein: CASSPAGGPGTGELFF
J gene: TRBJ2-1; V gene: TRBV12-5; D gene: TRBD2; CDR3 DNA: TGTGCTAGTGGTTTGGAAGCGGGAGGGCACTACAATGAGCAGTTCTTC; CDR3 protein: CASGLEAGGHYNEQFF
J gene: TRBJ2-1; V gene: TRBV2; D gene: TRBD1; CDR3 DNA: TGTGCCAGCAGCCTAGACAGGGGCTCCTACAATGAGCAGTTCTTC; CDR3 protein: CASSLDRGSYNEQFF
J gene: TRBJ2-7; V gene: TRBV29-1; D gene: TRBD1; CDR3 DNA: TGCAGCGTCTCCGGGACAGGGCTCTCCGAGCAGTACTTC; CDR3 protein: CSVSGTGLSEQYF
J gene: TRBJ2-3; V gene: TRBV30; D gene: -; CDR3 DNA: TGTGCCTGGAGTCCAATCACAGATACGCAGTATTTT; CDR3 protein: CAWSPITDTQYF
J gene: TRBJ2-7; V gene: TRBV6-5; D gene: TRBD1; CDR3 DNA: TGTGCCAGCACAACAGACAGGGGGCCCTACGAGCAGTACTTC; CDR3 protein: CASTTDRGPYEQYF
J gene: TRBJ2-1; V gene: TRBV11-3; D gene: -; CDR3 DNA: TGTGCCAGCAGCTTAGAAGCTGTTTCTCCCTACAATGAGCAGTTCTTC; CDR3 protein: CASSLEAVSPYNEQFF
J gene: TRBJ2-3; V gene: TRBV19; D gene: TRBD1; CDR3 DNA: TGTGCCAGTAACGCACAGGGGGCGGGCACAGATACGCAGTATTTT; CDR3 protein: CASNAQGAGTDTQYF
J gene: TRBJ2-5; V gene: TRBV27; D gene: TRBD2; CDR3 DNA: TGTGCCAGCAGTACTTTACTAGCGGGAGCAGTAGAGACCCAGTACTTC; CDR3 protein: CASSTLLAGAVETQYF
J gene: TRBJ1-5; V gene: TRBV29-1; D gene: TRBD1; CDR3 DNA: TGCAGTGCGGGACAGGGAAGCAATCAGCCCCAGCATTTT; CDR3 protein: CSAGQGSNQPQHF
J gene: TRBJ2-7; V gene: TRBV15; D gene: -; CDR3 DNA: TGTGCCACCAGCAGAGAACGCAGGTACGAGCAGTACTTC; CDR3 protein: CATSRERRYEQYF
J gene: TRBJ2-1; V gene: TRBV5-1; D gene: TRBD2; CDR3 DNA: TGCGCCAGCAGCCGGGATAGCGGGCCTATCTCCTACAATGAGCAGTTCTTC; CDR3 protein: CASSRDSGPISYNEQFF
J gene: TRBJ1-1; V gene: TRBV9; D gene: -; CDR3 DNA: TGTGCCAGCAGCGTTCCGGGGGAAGCTTTCTTT; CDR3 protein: CASSVPGEAFF
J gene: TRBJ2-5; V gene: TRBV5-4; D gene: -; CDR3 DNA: TGTGCCAGCAGCTTGCGGAGTCAGGGTGGGGAGACCCAGTACTTC; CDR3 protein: CASSLRSQGGETQYF